What follows is one TCR beta chain and its context. The antigen remains unidentified. Libraries were prepared by immunoSEQ multiplex PCR; TCRdb keeps only in-frame clonotypes and omits some of them. The data contain around 300,000 clones, around 90% of them seen just once; the ten biggest clones take up about 1%. The donors were in the approximately 120-subject validation cohort; that cohort was separate from the roughly 730-subject first cohort. This sample is part of a study of cytomegalovirus exposure and HLA in healthy donors. Points from the study as a whole: TCR sequences were mostly rare, though some public TCRs occurred in many donors. The listing of 150 to 200 TCR beta chains classed them as cytomegalovirus-associated. Specificity for CMV antigens was confirmed in vitro for three of the CMV-associated chains.

The germline V and J ends were trimmed by 4 bases and 7 bases, with 9 bases remaining between them. This CDR3 is 12 amino acids long. Germline V gene sequence: CDR1 SGHTS, CDR2 YDEGEE. The sequence came from a woman aged 25 to 39 in good health and CMV-seropositive. The sample consisted of PBMCs. This chain links TRBV5-8 with TRBJ2-1; no clear D gene. In nucleotides, the CDR3 is TGTGCCAGCAGCGTGTTGACAAATGAGCAGTTCTTC. This translates into CASSVLTNEQFF.